Each of the 8 T cell receptor beta chains below was sequenced from the same sample in a study of T cell therapy after organ transplantation. The assay was immunoSEQ multiplex PCR, and TCRdb's table has in-frame clones only and misses some. Of 15,000 to 20,000 clones in the sample, 65% to 85% are singletons; the top ten hold 9% to 9.5%. This sample's time point: 4-8 weeks after completion of therapy. The antigens these receptors bind are not known. This sample comprised CD8+ T cells from blood, obtained after autologous CMV-specific T cell therapy. The receptors stem from a human patient who had received a solid organ transplant and had CMV disease. A subset of T cells may come from the graft donor.

The V and J genes are TRBV5-6 and TRBJ1-6, with D hard to call. The CDR3 has 14 amino acids. The germline V gene encodes CDR1 SGHDT and CDR2 YYEEEE. V shed 4 bases and J shed 7 bases, with 12 bases lying between them. The CDR3, as DNA: TGTGCCAGCAGCCCGGGCCCCGGGAATTCACCCCTCCACTTT. Its translation is CASSPGPGNSPLHF.

The rearrangement uses TRBV7-6 and TRBJ1-5; 7 bases are a match to TRBD1. The CDR3 consists of 13 residues. Trimming cost V 1 base and J 9 bases; bases outside gene matches: 3. Germline V gene sequence: CDR1 SGHVS, CDR2 FNYEAQ. Here the CDR3 DNA reads TGTGCCAGCAGCTTAGACAGGGGCACGCCCCAGCATTTT. Its translation: CASSLDRGTPQHF. Together with reference TRBV7-6 and TRBJ1-5, the CDR3 gives the full variable domain: GAGVSQSPRYKVTKRGQDVALRCDPISGHVSLYWYRQALGQGPEFLTYFNYEAQQDKSGLPNDRFSAERPEGSISTLTIQRTEQRDSAMYRCASSLDRGTPQHFGDGTRLSIL.

This clone turned up a few times. The chain is built from TRBV13 and TRBJ1-5; D perhaps matches TRBD1 (5 bases). Trimming left V 6 bases short and J 5 bases short, with 11 bases between. The germline V gene has CDR1 PRHDT and CDR2 FYEKMQ (reference sequence). This CDR3 contains 13 residues. CDR3 in amino acids: CASSIQGYQPQHF. Written as DNA, the CDR3 is TGTGCCAGCAGTATCCAGGGCTATCAGCCCCAGCATTTT.

V gene TRBV6-1 combines with J gene TRBJ1-1, with D possibly TRBD1 on 5 matching bases. Germline assignment: CDR1 MNHNS and CDR2 SASEGT. CDR3 length: 15 residues. The V gene lost 6 bases and the J gene lost 0 bases, with 14 bases spanning the gap. The DNA for the CDR3 is TGTGCCAGCAGCCACGACAGCGGACTGAACACTGAAGCTTTCTTT. The encoded protein is CASSHDSGLNTEAFF.

This clone came up once. The chain is built from TRBV30 and TRBJ2-5; 10 bases align to TRBD1. J was trimmed by 4 bases and V by 2 bases; bases with no gene match: 4. Germline lookup yields CDR1 GTSNPN and CDR2 SVGIG (reference sequence). The CDR3 totals 14 residues. The CDR3 coding sequence is TGTGCCTGGAGTTCGGACAGGGGGGGAGAGACCCAGTACTTC. Its translation: CAWSSDRGGETQYF.

This chain connects TRBV7-8 to TRBJ2-5, with unresolved D. The CDR3 spans 13 residues. Germline assignment: CDR1 SGHVS and CDR2 FQNEAQ. V lost 6 bases and J lost 1, with 9 bases in between. The CDR3: CASRPRAQETQYF. DNA of the CDR3: TGTGCCAGCAGACCCCGGGCCCAAGAGACCCAGTACTTC.

The rearrangement joins TRBV6-4 to TRBJ1-1; TRBD1 matches 8 bases. The V gene end was trimmed by 7 bases and the J gene end by 4 bases; junction bases not matched to a gene: 8. Germline-derived CDR1 and CDR2 are MRHNA and SNTAGT. The CDR3 totals 14 residues. CDR3 nucleotide sequence: TGTGCCAGCACCCTCGGTACAGGGGGCACTGAAGCTTTCTTT. Its translation is CASTLGTGGTEAFF.

The J gene is TRBJ1-1, the V gene TRBV5-1; D might be TRBD1 (6 bases). The V gene's germline CDR1 is SGHRS and CDR2 YFSETQ. The ends were cut back, 5 bases at V and 4 bases at J, with 15 bases in the middle. The CDR3 runs to 14 residues. The CDR3 nucleotides read TGCGCCAGCAGGGCAGGGGCGCCGGGCACTGAAGCTTTCTTT. Encoded protein: CASRAGAPGTEAFF.